The rows below give T cell receptor beta chains drawn from one sample of a study of blood T cells in healthy people across ages. TCRdb re-analysed the 5' RACE reads in MiXCR, keeping a single row per CDR3 protein. This sample has 1.4 million or so distinct CDR3 sequences, with 35% to 45% found just once. Sequencing used blood. These receptors all stem from a woman aged 18-29 years in good health. Each CDR3 is given with its conserved first and last residue. The D gene is left open where the match is weak. Rows may omit the clone size; those that give it use once, few, many or a size class.

d_call j_call v_call clone_size cdr3_nt cdr3_aa
NA TRBJ1-3 TRBV7-9 NA TGTGCCAGCAGCTTATCGGTAAACGGAAACACCATATATTTT CASSLSVNGNTIYF
TRBD1 TRBJ1-2 TRBV2 few TGTGCCAGCAGTGAAGTTGGACAGGGGATGAACGGCTACACCTTC CASSEVGQGMNGYTF
NA TRBJ2-1 TRBV6-2/TRBV6-3 few TGTGCCAGCAGTTACTCAAGCGACCCGGGGTACAATGAGCAGTTCTTC CASSYSSDPGYNEQFF
NA TRBJ1-1 TRBV2 few TGTGCCAGAAGGAGTATGGGGGGCGCTGAAGCTTTCTTT CARRSMGGAEAFF
TRBD2 TRBJ2-1 TRBV7-3 NA TGTGCCAGCAGCTCTAGTCAGTCACCCGTGTCGGCTAGCGGGAATGAGCAGTTCTTC CASSSSQSPVSASGNEQFF
NA TRBJ1-5 TRBV6-4 few TGTGCCAGCAGTGACTCTGAGCCCCAGCATTTT CASSDSEPQHF
TRBD2 TRBJ2-7 TRBV7-9 NA TGTGCCAGCAGGTCGACTAGCGGGGGAATCCACGAGCAGTACTTC CASRSTSGGIHEQYF
TRBD1 TRBJ2-4 TRBV12-3/TRBV12-4 few TGTGCCAGCAGTGGCCGGACAGGGGATTTAAGGGAGTACTTC CASSGRTGDLREYF
NA TRBJ2-7 TRBV29-1 NA TGCAGCGTTGGTAAGGGACGGTCCTACGAGCAGTACTTC CSVGKGRSYEQYF
NA TRBJ2-1 TRBV29-1 few TGCAGCGTTGTGCTGAACAATGAGCAGTTCTTC CSVVLNNEQFF